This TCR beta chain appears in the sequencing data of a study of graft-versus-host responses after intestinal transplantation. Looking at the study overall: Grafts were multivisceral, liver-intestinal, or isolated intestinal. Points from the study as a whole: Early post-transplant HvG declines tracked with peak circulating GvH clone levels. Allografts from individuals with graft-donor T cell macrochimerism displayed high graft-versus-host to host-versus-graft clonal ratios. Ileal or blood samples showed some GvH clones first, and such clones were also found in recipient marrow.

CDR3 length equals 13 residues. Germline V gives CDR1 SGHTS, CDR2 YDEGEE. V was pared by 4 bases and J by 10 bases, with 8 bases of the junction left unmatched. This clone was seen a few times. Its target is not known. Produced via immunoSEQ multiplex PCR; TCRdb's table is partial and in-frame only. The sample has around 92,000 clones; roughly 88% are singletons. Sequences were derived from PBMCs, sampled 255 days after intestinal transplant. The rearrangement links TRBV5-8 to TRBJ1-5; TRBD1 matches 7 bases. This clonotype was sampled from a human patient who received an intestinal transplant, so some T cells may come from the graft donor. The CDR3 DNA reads TGTGCCAGCAGCCCGTCGACAGGGATACCCCAGCATTTT. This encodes CASSPSTGIPQHF.